This passage covers 11 T cell receptor beta chains from one sample sequenced in a study of spatial heterogeneity in lung cancer. TCRdb re-derived calls from the 5' RACE reads in MiXCR, one entry per CDR3 protein. The sample includes under 150,000 distinct CDR3 sequences, under 14% of them seen just once. As to time point: blood at routine non-recurrence follow-up after resection. Material: PBMCs, obtained at follow-up. Every receptor here comes from a female donor with early-stage non-small cell lung cancer.

CDR3 region: CASSSRDRGLIDPPQHF. The CDR3 nucleotides are TGTGCCAGCAGCTCCCGGGACAGGGGGCTGATTGATCCGCCCCAGCATTTT. The V call is TRBV7-2, the J call TRBJ1-5, with 12 bases matching TRBD1. The V gene's germline CDR1 is SGHTA and CDR2 FQGNSA. CDR3 length: 17 amino acids. V shed 4 bases, J shed 9 bases, and the junction held 13 bases outside the gene matches.

This clonotype was seen a handful of times. The J gene is TRBJ1-4, the V gene TRBV29-1, with unresolved D. Germline loops: CDR1 SQVTM, CDR2 ANQGSEA. The CDR3 runs to 11 residues. V lost 7 bases and J 5 bases, leaving 8 bases between the germline ends. CDR3 residues: CSGWVNEKLFF. Written as DNA, the CDR3 is TGCAGCGGGTGGGTAAATGAAAAACTGTTTTTT. Full variable domain (remainder filled in from reference TRBV29-1 and TRBJ1-4): SAVISQKPSRDICQRGTSLTIQCQVDSQVTMMFWYRQQPGQSLTLIATANQGSEATYESGFVIDKFPISRPNLTFSTLTVSNMSPEDSSIYLCSGWVNEKLFFGSGTQLSVL.

The chain has TRBV19 and TRBJ1-1; 8 positions agree with TRBD1. This CDR3 has 15 residues. With V trimmed by 6 bases and J by 5 bases, 11 bases remained unmatched. Germline values: CDR1 LNHDA, CDR2 SQIVND (reference sequence). The CDR3 DNA reads TGTGCCAGTAGCTTATATCAGGGGGCGAAAACTGAAGCTTTCTTT. Translated: CASSLYQGAKTEAFF.

This clonotype has a handful of counts. J is TRBJ2-3 and V is TRBV6-5; D possibly matches TRBD1 or TRBD2 (5 bases each). The CDR3 is 14 residues long. V was pared by 7 bases and J by 0 bases, with 11 bases between. Germline assignment: CDR1 MNHEY and CDR2 SVGAGI. In DNA, the CDR3 is TGTGCCAGCAAGTCGGGGCTGAGCACAGATACGCAGTATTTT. The encoded protein is CASKSGLSTDTQYF.

This clonotype showed up just a few times. The rearrangement uses TRBV24-1 and TRBJ2-2; D might be TRBD2 (6 bases). Germline CDR1 reads KGHDR; CDR2 reads SFDVKD. V was shortened by 9 bases and J by 1 base, with 14 bases between the two germline ends. CDR3 size: 15 residues. The CDR3 sequence: CATAHSGWNTGELFF. CDR3 nucleotides: TGTGCCACCGCACATAGCGGATGGAACACCGGGGAGCTGTTTTTT.

The gene calls are TRBV21-1 and TRBJ2-2; the table assigns TRBD1, which was not confirmed against the DNA. TRBV21-1 is given as a pseudogene. This CDR3 has 18 residues. The CDR3 bases are TGTGCCAGAGAACCGGGACAGGCCTTCAATGCGAACACCGGGGAGCTGTTTTTT. It codes for CAREPGQAFNANTGELFF.

J is TRBJ2-3 and V is TRBV2; TRBD2 might be the D (6 bases). There are 14 residues in the CDR3. CDR1 is SNHLY, CDR2 FYNNEI, per germline. V gave up 7 bases and J gave up 2 bases, with 13 bases separating them. CDR3 DNA: TGTGCCAGCAACGGAGGGAACCCCACAGATACGCAGTATTTT. Protein sequence: CASNGGNPTDTQYF.

This rearrangement joins TRBV16 to TRBJ2-3, with TRBD1 matching 9 bases. The CDR3 runs to 15 residues. In germline, CDR1 is KGHSY, CDR2 FQNENV. Unmatched junction bases numbered 6, after V lost 6 bases and J lost 2 bases. As DNA, the CDR3 is TGTGCCAGCAGAGGACAGGGGTACCTCACAGATACGCAGTATTTT. Its protein is CASRGQGYLTDTQYF.

In its sample, this clonotype was seen a few times. The chain couples TRBV7-3 to TRBJ2-2, with TRBD2 matching over 12 bases. The ends lost 5 bases at V and 1 base at J; junction bases unmatched: 5. Per germline, CDR1 SGHTA and CDR2 FQGTGA. The CDR3 covers 17 residues. The CDR3, as DNA: TGTGCCAGCAGCCGATCGGGACTAGCGGGGAACACCGGGGAGCTGTTTTTT. Protein product: CASSRSGLAGNTGELFF. The whole variable domain, remainder taken from reference TRBV7-3 and TRBJ2-2, is GAGVSQTPSNKVTEKGKYVELRCDPISGHTALYWYRQSLGQGPEFLIYFQGTGAADDSGLPNDRFFAVRPEGSVSTLKIQRTERGDSAVYLCASSRSGLAGNTGELFFGEGSRLTVL.

This clonotype has ten or more counts. In nucleotides, the CDR3 is TGTGCCAGCAGCTTAACTGGGCTTACTGAAGCTTTCTTT. Its protein is CASSLTGLTEAFF. The rearrangement links TRBV7-3 to TRBJ1-1; D uncertain. The ends were cut back, 0 bases at V and 5 bases at J, with 7 bases in the middle. The CDR3 is 13 amino acids. Per the germline V gene, CDR1 is SGHTA and CDR2 is FQGTGA. Drawing the rest from reference TRBV7-3 and TRBJ1-1, the complete variable domain is GAGVSQTPSNKVTEKGKYVELRCDPISGHTALYWYRQSLGQGPEFLIYFQGTGAADDSGLPNDRFFAVRPEGSVSTLKIQRTERGDSAVYLCASSLTGLTEAFFGQGTRLTVV.

This clonotype has just a few counts. This chain uses TRBV29-1 with TRBJ1-3, with 8 bases lining up with TRBD1. V dropped 3 bases and J dropped 4; count of bases not matched to a gene: 5. The germline gives CDR1 SQVTM, CDR2 ANQGSEA. The CDR3 extends over 14 amino acids. CDR3 coding DNA: TGCAGCGTTGAGGCCAGGGGGCACGGAAACACCATATATTTT. As protein: CSVEARGHGNTIYF.